The T cell receptor beta chain described here comes from a study of cytomegalovirus exposure and HLA in healthy donors. The wider study: Later analysis reported that the approximately 120 validation repertoires shared the platform of the roughly 700 first-cohort repertoires. Notes on the study in general: A subsequent analysis found that TCR clusters from the first cohort also tended to co-occur in the approximately 130 validation repertoires, with 94% of cluster scores above 0. The authors enumerated 180 or so TCR beta chains as linked to cytomegalovirus.

To note about this clone: Its target is not known.

Produced via immunoSEQ multiplex PCR; TCRdb's table is partial and in-frame only. This table holds some 320,000 clones, 87% found once. The CDR3 runs 16 residues. CDR1 is SGHVS and CDR2 is FQNEAQ in the germline V gene. With V trimmed by 1 base and J by 3 bases, 6 bases remained unmatched. The donors were in the approximately 130-subject validation cohort, distinct from the approximately 700-subject first cohort. Specimen: PBMCs. The chain links TRBV7-8 to TRBJ2-1; TRBD1 matches at 7 bases. This TCR was sampled from a woman aged 30 to 39 in good health and CMV-seropositive. CDR3 DNA: TGTGCCAGCAGCTTAGACCGACAGGGAGTCTACAATGAGCAGTTCTTC. As protein: CASSLDRQGVYNEQFF.